These 2 T cell receptor beta chains share one sample of origin, sequenced in a study of blood T cell repertoires in COVID-19. Sequenced by immunoSEQ multiplex PCR; TCRdb stores in-frame clones only, minus some. Found here are approximately 220,000 clones, approximately 90% of them singletons; the top ten hold approximately 3.8%. The sample was PBMCs or T cells enriched from blood (not recorded which). The origin of the receptors is a woman under 30 in a cohort exposed to, infected with or recovered from COVID-19 (not recorded which).

This chain joins TRBV2 and TRBJ2-1; the match to TRBD2 covers 10 bases. The CDR3 loop spans 18 amino acids. Germline V gives CDR1 SNHLY, CDR2 FYNNEI. V lost 7 bases, J lost 9 bases, and 21 bases stayed unmatched. CDR3 protein: CASTLPGLAALKGVEQFF. CDR3 DNA: TGTGCCAGCACCCTTCCCGGACTAGCGGCATTAAAAGGGGTTGAGCAGTTCTTC.

V and J are TRBV2 and TRBJ2-1; 7 nucleotides line up with TRBD2. In germline, CDR1 is SNHLY, CDR2 FYNNEI. The CDR3 totals 16 residues. Trimming took 4 bases from V and 6 from J; bases not matched to a gene: 12. In nucleotides, the CDR3 is TGTGCCAGCAGTGGGTCGACTGCGGGAGAAGTCAATGAGCAGTTCTTC. This gives the protein CASSGSTAGEVNEQFF.